This TCR beta chain was recorded in a study of T cells after posttransplantation cyclophosphamide. General observations from the study: Later blood repertoires were often dominated by clones from the donor CD8+ memory compartment. After PTCy, TRB diversity resembled that of CNI/methotrexate controls.

Busulfan-fludarabine conditioning, marrow transplant, and cyclophosphamide on days +3 and +4 were administered. Using immunoSEQ multiplex PCR, the repertoire was profiled, and TCRdb retains in-frame clones only, with some absent. The repertoire has approximately 13,000 clones, none seen only once; the ten largest take around 23%. This CDR3 region has 13 residues. V lost 2 bases, J lost 7 bases, and 10 bases lay in between. CDR1 and CDR2 from the germline V gene are SGHTS and YDEGEE. This clone was picked up many times. Its antigen remains unknown. This receptor was obtained from a female patient between 35 and 55 years old who received an allogeneic stem cell transplant from a related donor, was CMV-positive, and had no GVHD. Some T cells may have originated in the graft donor. Sequences were derived from PBMCs, sampled 950 to 1,200 days after allogeneic stem cell transplant with posttransplant cyclophosphamide. The V call is TRBV5-8, the J call TRBJ1-5; D gene ambiguous. The CDR3 reads CASSFSGFQPQHF. CDR3 DNA sequence: TGTGCCAGCAGCTTCTCGGGTTTCCAGCCCCAGCATTTT.